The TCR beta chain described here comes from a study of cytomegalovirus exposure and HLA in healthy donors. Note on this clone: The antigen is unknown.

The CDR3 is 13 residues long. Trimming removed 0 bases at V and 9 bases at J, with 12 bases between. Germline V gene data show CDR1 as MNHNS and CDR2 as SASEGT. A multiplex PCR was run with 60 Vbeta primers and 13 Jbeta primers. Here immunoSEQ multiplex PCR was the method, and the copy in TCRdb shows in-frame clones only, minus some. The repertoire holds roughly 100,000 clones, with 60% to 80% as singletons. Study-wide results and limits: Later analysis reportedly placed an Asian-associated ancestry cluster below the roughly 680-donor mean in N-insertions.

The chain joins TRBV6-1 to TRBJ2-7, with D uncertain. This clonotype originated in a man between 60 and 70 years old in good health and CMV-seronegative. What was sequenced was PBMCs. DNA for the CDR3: TGTGCCAGCAGTGAAGCGGTTACACACACGCAGTACTTC. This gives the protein CASSEAVTHTQYF.